One sample yielded the 19 T cell receptor beta chains listed below, sequenced in a study of shared clonotypes between healthy human individuals. Method: immunoSEQ multiplex PCR; TCRdb's copy keeps in-frame clones and lacks some. This sample yields roughly 2.2 million clones, of which roughly 90% are seen a single time; around 0.38% belongs to the top ten. Sequencing used naive CD4+ T cells from PBMCs. Subset: CD45RA+ positively selected. These receptors originate from a man between 18 and 29 years old in good health. Some clones in this sample may be carry-over from other donors' samples.

The genes are TRBV5-8 and TRBJ2-3, with 10 bases lining up with TRBD2. The germline CDR1 and CDR2 sequences are SGHTS and YDEGEE. The CDR3 is 15 residues long. J gave up 2 bases and V 4 bases, and 4 bases lay outside the gene matches. The CDR3 DNA reads as TGTGCCAGCAGCCTTAGCGGGGGGAACACAGATACGCAGTATTTT. Its translation is CASSLSGGNTDTQYF.

The V gene is TRBV18, the J gene TRBJ2-5; D unclear. The CDR3 has 12 residues. Germline V lookup: CDR1 KGHSH, CDR2 LQKENI. V dropped 5 bases and J dropped 3 bases, with 7 bases sitting between them. The CDR3 bases are TGTGCCAGCTCATATCTGAAAGAGACCCAGTACTTC. Its translation: CASSYLKETQYF.

The chain combines TRBV5-1 with TRBJ1-1, with unresolved D. Between the trimmed V and J ends, which lost 4 bases and 7 bases, there was a span of 8 bases. This CDR3 is built from 11 residues. CDR1 SGHRS and CDR2 YFSETQ come from the germline V gene. CDR3 region: CASSDGIEAFF. CDR3 nucleotide sequence: TGCGCCAGCAGCGACGGCATTGAAGCTTTCTTT. The variable domain in full, with the rest retrieved from reference TRBV5-1 and TRBJ1-1, is KAGVTQTPRYLIKTRGQQVTLSCSPISGHRSVSWYQQTPGQGLQFLFEYFSETQRNKGNFPGRFSGRQFSNSRSEMNVSTLELGDSALYLCASSDGIEAFFGQGTRLTVV.

The CDR3, as DNA: TGTGCCAGCGGGACTAGGAACAATGAGCAGTTCTTC. Its protein product is CASGTRNNEQFF. V usage is TRBV28 and J usage is TRBJ2-1; 8 nucleotides align to TRBD2. J gave up 5 bases and V 8 bases, and 2 bases lay outside the gene matches. Germline CDR1 and CDR2: MDHEN and SYDVKM. The CDR3 sequence is 12 residues long.

On this clone itself: This same CDR3 is encoded by further DNA sequences in the sample. This chain joins TRBV27 and TRBJ2-7; possible D gene TRBD1, 6 bases. CDR1 and CDR2 (germline): MNHEY, SMNVEV (reference sequence). Trimming stripped 2 bases from V and 1 base from J, with 6 bases between. This CDR3 is built from 13 residues. CDR3 sequence reads: CASSLRGSYEQYF. CDR3 nucleotide sequence: TGTGCCAGCAGTTTAAGGGGGTCCTACGAGCAGTACTTC.

The chain couples TRBV18 to TRBJ2-3, with unresolved D. This CDR3 spans 13 amino acids. The V gene's germline CDR1 is KGHSH and CDR2 LQKENI. V was clipped by 0 bases and J by 5 bases, with 6 bases between them. Here the CDR3 reads CASSPPGIDTQYF. In nucleotides, the CDR3 is TGTGCCAGCTCACCACCGGGCATAGATACGCAGTATTTT.

The genes are TRBV5-1 and TRBJ2-1, with D unresolved. This CDR3 region has 16 residues. In germline, CDR1 is SGHRS, CDR2 YFSETQ. Trimming took 1 base from V and 1 from J, leaving 12 bases between them. As DNA, the CDR3 is TGCGCCAGCAGCTTGTTGGTAGGCATATCCTACAATGAGCAGTTCTTC. Protein product: CASSLLVGISYNEQFF.

The CDR3 region is CASSPPATTDTQYF. The DNA of the CDR3 is TGTGCCAGCTCACCACCGGCAACCACAGATACGCAGTATTTT. The chain couples TRBV18 to TRBJ2-3; no clear D gene. The CDR3 consists of 14 residues. Germline V gene data show CDR1 as KGHSH and CDR2 as LQKENI. Trimming removed 0 bases from V and 2 bases from J, with 6 bases in between.

This chain joins TRBV28 and TRBJ2-7, with 12 bases that match TRBD2. This CDR3 spans 19 amino acids. Germline loops: CDR1 MDHEN, CDR2 SYDVKM. V was pared by 5 bases and J by 3 bases, with 17 bases of the junction left unmatched. The CDR3 reads CASSDLVWSSGRAGYEQYF. The CDR3 region has the DNA TGTGCCAGCAGTGACCTTGTTTGGTCTAGCGGGAGGGCCGGCTACGAGCAGTACTTC.

As for this clone: This sample includes further DNA sequences coding for the same CDR3. The rearrangement joins TRBV7-3 to TRBJ1-1; D is unclear. The germline V gene has CDR1 SGHTA and CDR2 FQGTGA. The ends were cut back, 1 base at V and 0 bases at J, with 6 bases in the middle. CDR3 length: 14 amino acids. The CDR3 region is CASSLNGLNTEAFF. CDR3 coding DNA: TGTGCCAGCAGCTTAAACGGATTGAACACTGAAGCTTTCTTT.

The chain links TRBV6-6 to TRBJ2-7; TRBD1 is a possible D gene (6 bases). This CDR3 has 14 residues. V dropped 2 bases and J dropped 7 bases, with 15 bases sitting between them. CDR1 and CDR2 (germline): MNHNY, SVGAGI (reference sequence). CDR3 nucleotide sequence: TGTGCCAGCAGTTACGGCTTTAAGGGGGAGGAGCAGTACTTC. As protein: CASSYGFKGEEQYF.

The sample holds a few counts of this clone. The rearrangement uses TRBV30 and TRBJ1-1; D unresolved. The CDR3 totals 12 residues. V lost 1 base and J 6 bases, leaving 9 bases between the germline ends. CDR1 GTSNPN and CDR2 SVGIG come from the germline V gene (reference sequence). CDR3 sequence: CAWSERRSEAFF. CDR3 sequence (DNA): TGTGCCTGGAGTGAGAGACGGTCTGAAGCTTTCTTT.

The chain combines TRBV7-2 with TRBJ2-1; no reliable D call. The CDR3 is made up of 13 amino acids. V dropped 5 bases and J dropped 7 bases, with 12 bases sitting between them. Germline V gene sequence: CDR1 SGHTA, CDR2 FQGNSA. The CDR3 sequence: CASSLQVGNEQFF. The CDR3 nucleotides are TGTGCCAGCAGCCTCCAGGTGGGGAATGAGCAGTTCTTC.

The chain is built from TRBV7-2 and TRBJ2-1; the match to TRBD2 covers 7 bases. Germline assignment: CDR1 SGHTA and CDR2 FQGNSA. The CDR3 extends over 16 amino acids. J lost 0 bases, V lost 5 bases, and 7 bases had no gene match. The CDR3 nucleotides are TGTGCCAGCAGCCCGACTAGCCAAAGCTCCTACAATGAGCAGTTCTTC. Translating gives CASSPTSQSSYNEQFF.

This clone came up a few times. The CDR3 is CAGRRTVNTEAFF. The DNA of the CDR3 is TGTGCCGGAAGAAGGACAGTGAACACTGAAGCTTTCTTT. The genes are TRBV28 and TRBJ1-1, with D tentatively TRBD1 (6 bases). Germline V gene lookup returns CDR1 MDHEN and CDR2 SYDVKM. CDR3 length: 13 amino acids. V was clipped by 11 bases and J by 0 bases, with 13 bases between them.

Remarks on this clone: The same CDR3 arises from other DNA sequences in this sample as well. This chain uses TRBV6-5 with TRBJ1-2, with D perhaps matching TRBD1 (5 bases). The CDR3 has 13 residues. Germline V gene sequence: CDR1 MNHEY, CDR2 SVGAGI. Trimming shortened V by 0 bases and J by 5 bases, and 7 bases separated the two germline ends. The CDR3 is CASSYSAGYGYTF. DNA for the CDR3: TGTGCCAGCAGTTACTCGGCAGGGTATGGCTACACCTTC.

In its sample, this clone was seen once. The rearrangement joins TRBV28 to TRBJ2-2, with TRBD2 identical over 16 bases. The CDR3 extends over 20 amino acids. The trim removed 6 bases at V and 4 bases at J, leaving 14 bases unmatched. Germline CDR1 MDHEN, CDR2 SYDVKM. Here the CDR3 reads CASRGTGTSGRAALTGELFF. The CDR3 DNA reads as TGTGCCAGCAGGGGGACCGGGACTAGCGGGAGGGCGGCTCTCACCGGGGAGCTGTTTTTT.

The chain employs TRBV7-8 and TRBJ1-5; D is possibly TRBD1 (5 bases). The V and J ends lost 3 bases and 4 bases respectively, with 13 bases between them. The CDR3 sequence is 15 residues long. CDR1 SGHVS and CDR2 FQNEAQ come from the germline V gene. CDR3 nucleotide sequence: TGTGCCAGCAGCTTTACCTGGACAAAGAATCAGCCCCAGCATTTT. Translated: CASSFTWTKNQPQHF.

On this clone itself: The sample holds other DNA sequences that translate to the same CDR3. This chain uses TRBV11-2 with TRBJ2-6, with no clear D. The germline CDR1 and CDR2 sequences are SGHAT and FQNNGV. V lost 5 bases and J lost 7, with 9 bases in between. The CDR3 has 13 residues. The CDR3 protein is CASSPGGANVLTF. For the CDR3, the DNA is TGTGCCAGCAGCCCGGGCGGCGCCAACGTCCTGACTTTC.